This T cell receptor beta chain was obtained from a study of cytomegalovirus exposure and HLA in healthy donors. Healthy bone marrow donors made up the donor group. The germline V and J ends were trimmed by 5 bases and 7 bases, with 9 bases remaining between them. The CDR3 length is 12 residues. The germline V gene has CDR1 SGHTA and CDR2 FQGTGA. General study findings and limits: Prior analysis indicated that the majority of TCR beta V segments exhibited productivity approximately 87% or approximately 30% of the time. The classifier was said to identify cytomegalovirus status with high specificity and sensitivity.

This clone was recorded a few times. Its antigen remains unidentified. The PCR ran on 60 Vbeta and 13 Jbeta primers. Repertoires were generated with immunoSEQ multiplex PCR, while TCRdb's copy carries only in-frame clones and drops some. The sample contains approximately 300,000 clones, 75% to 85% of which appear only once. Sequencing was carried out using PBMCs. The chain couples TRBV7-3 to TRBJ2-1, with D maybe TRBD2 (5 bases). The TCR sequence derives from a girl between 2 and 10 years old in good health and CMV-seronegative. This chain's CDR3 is CASSLTRNEQFF. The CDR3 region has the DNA TGTGCCAGCAGCCTCACTAGGAATGAGCAGTTCTTC.